Listed here are 4 T cell receptor beta chains from one sample, sequenced in a study of T cell clones after liver transplantation. TCRdb's copy holds only in-frame clones and misses some; the assay was immunoSEQ multiplex PCR. The sample carries under 90,000 clones, 80% recorded once. The material was CD4+ T cells from blood, obtained before liver transplant. These receptors were taken from a human donor who received a liver transplant.

This clone is medium-sized by share. The gene calls are TRBV9 and TRBJ2-1; 9 bases map to TRBD1. The germline gives CDR1 SGDLS, CDR2 YYNGEE. The CDR3 is 17 amino acids. After removal of 3 bases from V and 3 bases from J, the junction contained 10 bases not matched to a gene. CDR3 coding DNA: TGTGCCAGCAGCGAGGGGCCCACGACAGGGGGCTACAATGAGCAGTTCTTC. Protein: CASSEGPTTGGYNEQFF.

The rearrangement uses TRBV5-1 and TRBJ2-6; D remains unclear. The CDR3 loop spans 14 amino acids. Germline V lookup: CDR1 SGHRS, CDR2 YFSETQ. V lost 0 bases, J lost 11 bases, and 12 bases lay in between. CDR3 amino acids: CASSLDPEPYVLTF. Here the CDR3 DNA reads TGCGCCAGCAGCTTGGACCCAGAGCCGTACGTCCTGACTTTC.

This chain uses TRBV5-1 with TRBJ2-1; unclear D gene. CDR1 and CDR2 (germline): SGHRS, YFSETQ. There are 13 residues in the CDR3. V lost 4 bases to trimming and J lost 8 bases, with 13 bases between them. The CDR3 reads CASSQLPSDEQFF. The CDR3 DNA reads as TGCGCCAGCAGCCAACTACCCTCCGATGAGCAGTTCTTC.

This rearrangement joins TRBV28 to TRBJ1-5; tentatively, D is TRBD1 (6 bases). Trimming removed 4 bases at V and 6 bases at J, with 13 bases between. This CDR3 is built from 14 residues. Germline assignment: CDR1 MDHEN and CDR2 SYDVKM. For the CDR3, the DNA is TGTGCCAGCAGTTCCCAGGGGAAAGGTCAGCCCCAGCATTTT. Protein: CASSSQGKGQPQHF. The full variable domain, completed using reference TRBV28 and TRBJ1-5, is DVKVTQSSRYLVKRTGEKVFLECVQDMDHENMFWYRQDPGLGLRLIYFSYDVKMKEKGDIPEGYSVSREKKERFSLILESASTNQTSMYLCASSSQGKGQPQHFGDGTRLSIL.